This T cell receptor beta chain was captured in a study of regulatory T cells in long-lasting Graves disease. Whole-study results and caveats: Compared with new cases, persistent Graves' patients showed reduced TCR diversity.

Time point defined: newly diagnosed GD, antithyroid drugs for less than 3 months. PBMC-extracted RNA yielded the TCR library. Sequencing libraries for TCR beta were prepared with iRepertoire HTBI primers and Arm-PCR of CDR3 regions. TCRdb itself ran the multiplex PCR reads through MiXCR, one entry per CDR3 protein. The sample shows 550,000 to 600,000 distinct CDR3 sequences, 16% of them seen only once. This clonotype was recorded many times. Its matching antigen is unknown. These records were also assigned to another study, of T cells in Graves' hyperthyroidism and ophthalmopathy. That work states: Using the HTBI primer set, a first-round RT-PCR was run on the TCR CDR3.

Sequenced here: peripheral blood mononuclear cells (PBMCs), sampled at new diagnosis, from a patient treated with antithyroid drugs. This sequence was found in a man between 18 and 29 years old with Graves disease.

CDR3 nucleotides: TGTGCCAGCGGGGGGGTACAAGAGACCCAGTACTTC. Translation gives CASGGVQETQYF. The V and J genes are TRBV11-2 and TRBJ2-5; the match to TRBD2 covers 7 bases. CDR3 length equals 12 residues. Per the germline V gene, CDR1 is SGHAT and CDR2 is FQNNGV. J was trimmed by 2 bases and V by 8 bases; bases with no gene match: 2.